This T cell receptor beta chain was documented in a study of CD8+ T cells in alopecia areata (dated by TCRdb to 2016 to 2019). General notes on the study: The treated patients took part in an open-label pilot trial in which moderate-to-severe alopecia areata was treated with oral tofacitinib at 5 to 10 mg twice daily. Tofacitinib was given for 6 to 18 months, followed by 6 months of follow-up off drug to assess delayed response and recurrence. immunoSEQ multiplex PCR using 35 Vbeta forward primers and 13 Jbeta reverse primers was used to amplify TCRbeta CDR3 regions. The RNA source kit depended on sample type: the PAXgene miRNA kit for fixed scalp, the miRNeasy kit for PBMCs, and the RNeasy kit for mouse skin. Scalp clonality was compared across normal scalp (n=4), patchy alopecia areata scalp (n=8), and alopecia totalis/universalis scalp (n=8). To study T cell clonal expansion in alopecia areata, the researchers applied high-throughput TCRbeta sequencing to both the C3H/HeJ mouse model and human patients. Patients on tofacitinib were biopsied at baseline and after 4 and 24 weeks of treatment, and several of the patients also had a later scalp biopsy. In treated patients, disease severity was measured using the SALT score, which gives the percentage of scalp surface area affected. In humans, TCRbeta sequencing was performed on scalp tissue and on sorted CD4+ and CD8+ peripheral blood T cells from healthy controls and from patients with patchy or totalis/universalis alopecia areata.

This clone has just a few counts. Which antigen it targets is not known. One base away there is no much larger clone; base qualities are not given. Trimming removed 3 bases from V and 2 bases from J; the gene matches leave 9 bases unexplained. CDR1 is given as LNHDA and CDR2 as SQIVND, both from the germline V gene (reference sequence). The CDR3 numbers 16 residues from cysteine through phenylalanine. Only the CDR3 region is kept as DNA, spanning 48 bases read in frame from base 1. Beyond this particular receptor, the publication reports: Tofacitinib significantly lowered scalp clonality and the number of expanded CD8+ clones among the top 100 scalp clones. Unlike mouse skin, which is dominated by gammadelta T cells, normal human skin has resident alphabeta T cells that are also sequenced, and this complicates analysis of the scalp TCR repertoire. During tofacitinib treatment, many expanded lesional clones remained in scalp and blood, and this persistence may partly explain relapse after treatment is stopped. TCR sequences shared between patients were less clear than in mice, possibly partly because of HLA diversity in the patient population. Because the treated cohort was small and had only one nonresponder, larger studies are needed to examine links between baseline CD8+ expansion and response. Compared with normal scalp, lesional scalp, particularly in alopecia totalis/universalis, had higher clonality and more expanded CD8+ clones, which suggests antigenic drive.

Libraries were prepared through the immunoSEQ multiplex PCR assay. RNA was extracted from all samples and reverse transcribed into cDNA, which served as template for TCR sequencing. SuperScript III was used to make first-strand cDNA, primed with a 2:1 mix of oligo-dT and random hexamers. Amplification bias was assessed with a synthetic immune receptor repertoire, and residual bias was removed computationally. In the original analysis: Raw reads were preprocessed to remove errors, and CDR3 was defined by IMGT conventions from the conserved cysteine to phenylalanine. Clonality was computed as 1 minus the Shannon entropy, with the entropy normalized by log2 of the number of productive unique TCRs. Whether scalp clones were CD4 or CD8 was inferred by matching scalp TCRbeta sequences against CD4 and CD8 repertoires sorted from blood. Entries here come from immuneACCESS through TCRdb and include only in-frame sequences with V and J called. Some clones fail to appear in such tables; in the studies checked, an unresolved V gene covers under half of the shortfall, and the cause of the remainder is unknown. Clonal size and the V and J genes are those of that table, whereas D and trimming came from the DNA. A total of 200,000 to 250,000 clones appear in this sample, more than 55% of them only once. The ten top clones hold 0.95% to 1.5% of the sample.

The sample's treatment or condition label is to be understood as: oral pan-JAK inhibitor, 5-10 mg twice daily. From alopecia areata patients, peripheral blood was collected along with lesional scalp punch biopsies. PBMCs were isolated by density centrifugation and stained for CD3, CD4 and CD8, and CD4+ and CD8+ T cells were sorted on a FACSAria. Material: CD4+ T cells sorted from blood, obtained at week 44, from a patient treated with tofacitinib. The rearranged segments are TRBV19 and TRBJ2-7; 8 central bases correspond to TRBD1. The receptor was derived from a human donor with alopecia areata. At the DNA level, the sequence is TGTGCCAGTAGTATCTCCCCCGGACAGGGCACCTACGAGCAGTACTTC. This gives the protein CASSISPGQGTYEQYF.